The next 26 T cell receptor beta chains were all read from a single sample in a study of pediatric ulcerative colitis. The rectum was sampled with one to two pinch biopsies at colonoscopy. Profiled with immunoSEQ multiplex PCR; TCRdb holds only in-frame clones, not every one. The sample carries approximately 17,000 clones, nearly 80% recorded once. Sequenced material: gut tissue. The receptors derive from a boy aged 10-17 years who was a control in a study of pediatric ulcerative colitis.

The chain is built from TRBV4-2 and TRBJ2-5; D possibly corresponds to TRBD1 (6 bases). CDR1 and CDR2 (germline): LGHNA, YNFKEQ. CDR3 size: 14 residues. V was pared by 0 bases and J by 3 bases, with 8 bases between. In DNA form, the CDR3 reads TGTGCCAGCAGCCAAGAACAGGGAGAAGAGACCCAGTACTTC. Its protein is CASSQEQGEETQYF.

The J gene is TRBJ2-3, the V gene TRBV6-5, with D unresolved. CDR3 length: 14 amino acids. Trimming removed 4 bases from V and 0 bases from J, with 8 bases in between. CDR1 MNHEY and CDR2 SVGAGI come from the germline V gene. CDR3 in DNA: TGTGCCAGCAGTTTCAGGAGTAGCACAGATACGCAGTATTTT. This sequence encodes CASSFRSSTDTQYF.

The rearrangement uses TRBV19 and TRBJ2-2; D unclear. The CDR3 spans 13 residues. V was clipped by 4 bases and J by 5 bases, with 8 bases between them. Germline V lookup: CDR1 LNHDA, CDR2 SQIVND (reference sequence). CDR3 in DNA: TGTGCCAGTAGTAAAGTTGAGACCGGGGAGCTGTTTTTT. This sequence encodes CASSKVETGELFF.

This clone was observed a single time. The chain has TRBV7-6 and TRBJ2-1; 16 bases are shared with TRBD2. CDR3 length equals 17 residues. Germline lookup yields CDR1 SGHVS and CDR2 FNYEAQ. The V and J ends lost 1 base and 8 bases, in that order; junction bases with no gene match: 5. The CDR3 reads CASSLVGTSGGADEQFF. The DNA for the CDR3 is TGTGCCAGCAGCTTAGTCGGGACTAGCGGGGGGGCCGATGAGCAGTTCTTC.

The rearrangement joins TRBV28 to TRBJ2-6; D perhaps matches TRBD1 (6 bases). Per the germline V gene, CDR1 is MDHEN and CDR2 is SYDVKM. CDR3 length: 14 residues. V lost 6 bases and J 3 bases, leaving 9 bases between the germline ends. In DNA, the CDR3 is TGTGCCAGCAGGGGGGCGGTTGGGGCCAACGTCCTGACTTTC. Protein sequence: CASRGAVGANVLTF.

The rearrangement links TRBV19 to TRBJ2-7; TRBD2 matches at 7 bases. There are 14 residues in the CDR3. V was clipped by 8 bases and J by 2 bases; unmatched bases: 9. Germline CDR1 is LNHDA and CDR2 is SQIVND (reference sequence). The CDR3 region is CASASGGAAYEQYF. The CDR3 DNA reads as TGTGCCAGTGCTAGCGGTGGGGCAGCCTACGAGCAGTACTTC.

The V and J genes are TRBV7-8 and TRBJ1-3; no reliable D call. The germline CDR1 and CDR2 sequences are SGHVS and FQNEAQ. V was pared by 1 base and J by 0 bases, with 13 bases between. There are 17 residues in the CDR3. The CDR3 DNA reads as TGTGCCAGCAGCTTAGGTGGTTCGGCAGACTCTGGAAACACCATATATTTT. Residues: CASSLGGSADSGNTIYF.

J is TRBJ2-1 and V is TRBV7-9, with D uncertain. Germline CDR1 and CDR2: SEHNR and FQNEAQ (reference sequence). The CDR3 loop spans 12 amino acids. The germline V and J ends were trimmed by 6 bases and 9 bases, with 12 bases remaining between them. The CDR3 region has the DNA TGTGCCAGCAGACCTGGAGACGCTGAGCAGTTCTTC. It translates to CASRPGDAEQFF.

A single count supports this clone. The chain is built from TRBV28 and TRBJ1-2; 7 bases are shared with TRBD1. The CDR3 contains 13 residues. V was clipped by 6 bases and J by 0 bases; unmatched bases: 1. From germline, CDR1 is MDHEN and CDR2 SYDVKM. CDR3 region: CASRTGPNYGYTF. CDR3 DNA sequence: TGTGCCAGCAGGACAGGGCCTAACTATGGCTACACCTTC.

The chain recombines TRBV5-4 with TRBJ1-6; D possibly corresponds to TRBD1 (6 bases). V dropped 2 bases and J dropped 8 bases, with 8 bases sitting between them. The CDR3 covers 13 residues. Germline loops: CDR1 SGHNT, CDR2 YYREEE (reference sequence). CDR3: CASSLGQYSPLHF. CDR3 sequence (DNA): TGTGCCAGCAGCTTAGGACAGTATTCACCCCTCCACTTT.

This chain connects TRBV6-1 to TRBJ2-3, with D possibly TRBD2 on 6 matching bases. CDR3 length: 16 residues. Per germline, CDR1 MNHNS and CDR2 SASEGT. The ends were cut back, 1 base at V and 1 base at J, with 12 bases in the middle. The CDR3 region has the DNA TGTGCCAGCAGTGAAGTTGTGTGGGAGGGCACAGATACGCAGTATTTT. It specifies CASSEVVWEGTDTQYF.

A remark on this clone: Compared with germline, one end of the junction differs, possibly owing to a read error. The CDR3 DNA is TGTGCCAGTTGGCGCGGGGCTCATCAAGTGTATGTTGCGTCGTCTTATCGCTTC. It specifies CASWRGAHQVYVASSYRF. The chain joins TRBV28 to TRBJ1-2, with a weak D call TRBD1 (5 bases). Germline lookup yields CDR1 MDHEN and CDR2 SYDVKM. The CDR3 loop spans 18 amino acids.

The chain couples TRBV18 to TRBJ2-7; possibly TRBD2 for D (5 bases). CDR3 size: 15 residues. V lost 0 bases, J lost 3 bases, and 12 bases lay in between. The germline CDR1 and CDR2 sequences are KGHSH and LQKENI. CDR3 loop: CASSPPSSMSYEQYF. In DNA, the CDR3 is TGTGCCAGCTCACCACCGTCTAGCATGAGCTACGAGCAGTACTTC.

This rearrangement joins TRBV27 to TRBJ2-7; 8 positions agree with TRBD2. CDR3 length: 15 residues. The germline gives CDR1 MNHEY, CDR2 SMNVEV (reference sequence). With 3 bases clipped from V and 3 bases from J, the junction kept 7 bases outside the gene matches. In DNA form, the CDR3 reads TGTGCCAGCAGTTTCCAGCGGGGGCCTCTCTACGAGCAGTACTTC. It is translated as CASSFQRGPLYEQYF.

The J gene is TRBJ2-7, the V gene TRBV11-2; possibly TRBD1 for D (5 bases). The germline V gene encodes CDR1 SGHAT and CDR2 FQNNGV. This CDR3 comprises 13 residues. V dropped 5 bases and J dropped 5 bases, with 13 bases sitting between them. The CDR3 loop is CASSQAPGNEQYF. The CDR3 DNA reads TGTGCCAGCAGCCAAGCCCCAGGGAACGAGCAGTACTTC.

This chain joins TRBV2 and TRBJ2-5; 7 positions agree with TRBD1. The CDR3 totals 12 residues. The V gene end was trimmed by 10 bases and the J gene end by 5 bases; junction bases not matched to a gene: 7. The germline V gene encodes CDR1 SNHLY and CDR2 FYNNEI. CDR3 DNA: TGTGCCACCGGACAGGTTATGGAGACCCAGTACTTC. It codes for CATGQVMETQYF.

CDR3: CASSPSSGANNEQFF. The CDR3 DNA reads TGTGCCAGCAGCCCTTCTAGCGGGGCTAACAATGAGCAGTTCTTC. The J gene is TRBJ2-1, the V gene TRBV27, with 9 bases fitting TRBD2. CDR1 is MNHEY, CDR2 SMNVEV, per germline (reference sequence). This CDR3 contains 15 residues. Losses at the gene ends were 6 bases for V and 5 bases for J; bases not matched to a gene: 8.

This clone was picked up a small number of times. This chain links TRBV7-3 with TRBJ2-1; perhaps TRBD2 as D (5 bases). Germline CDR1 SGHTA, CDR2 FQGTGA. V shed 2 bases and J shed 0 bases, with 11 bases lying between them. This CDR3 has 16 residues. For the CDR3, the DNA is TGTGCCAGCAGCTTATTCGACGGGGTCTCCTACAATGAGCAGTTCTTC. As protein: CASSLFDGVSYNEQFF. Together with reference TRBV7-3 and TRBJ2-1, the CDR3 gives the full variable domain: GAGVSQTPSNKVTEKGKYVELRCDPISGHTALYWYRQSLGQGPEFLIYFQGTGAADDSGLPNDRFFAVRPEGSVSTLKIQRTERGDSAVYLCASSLFDGVSYNEQFFGPGTRLTVL.

This rearrangement joins TRBV28 to TRBJ1-2; unclear D gene. Germline lookup yields CDR1 MDHEN and CDR2 SYDVKM. This CDR3 is built from 12 residues. Trimming took 5 bases from V and 0 from J, leaving 4 bases between them. This chain's CDR3 is CASSLTNYGYTF. CDR3 in DNA: TGTGCCAGCAGTCTTACTAACTATGGCTACACCTTC.

This clone was seen a handful of times. The rearrangement links TRBV27 to TRBJ1-1; D gene unclear. Germline V gene lookup returns CDR1 MNHEY and CDR2 SMNVEV (reference sequence). The CDR3 has 15 amino acids. V was clipped by 4 bases and J by 1 base, with 13 bases between them. The DNA of the CDR3 is TGTGCCAGCAGTTCTTTCGGGGAAGGGAACACTGAAGCTTTCTTT. The encoded protein is CASSSFGEGNTEAFF.

The V gene is TRBV6-1, the J gene TRBJ2-6, with D uncertain. This CDR3 is built from 12 residues. V dropped 6 bases and J dropped 1 base, with 1 base sitting between them. Germline V gene data show CDR1 as MNHNS and CDR2 as SASEGT. DNA for the CDR3: TGTGCCAGCAGATCTGGGGCCAACGTCCTGACTTTC. Amino acids: CASRSGANVLTF.

The chain employs TRBV5-1 and TRBJ2-7, with D uncertain. V was cut by 4 bases and J by 0 bases, with 14 bases left in between. The CDR3 consists of 15 residues. The germline gives CDR1 SGHRS, CDR2 YFSETQ. The CDR3 DNA reads TGCGCCAGCAGCCCCGGTCCGCGGAGCTCCTACGAGCAGTACTTC. This sequence encodes CASSPGPRSSYEQYF.

The chain recombines TRBV7-8 with TRBJ2-7; 8 bases line up with TRBD1. V shed 4 bases and J 0 bases; nucleotides not matched to a gene: 11. The germline V gene encodes CDR1 SGHVS and CDR2 FQNEAQ. CDR3 length: 17 amino acids. CDR3 nucleotide sequence: TGTGCCAGCAGCTCATTTTGGACAGGGTTGAGCTCCTACGAGCAGTACTTC. It encodes CASSSFWTGLSSYEQYF. Variable domain in full (rest from reference TRBV7-8 and TRBJ2-7): GAGVSQSPRYKVAKRGQDVALRCDPISGHVSLFWYQQALGQGPEFLTYFQNEAQLDKSGLPSDRFFAERPEGSVSTLKIQRTQQEDSAVYLCASSSFWTGLSSYEQYFGPGTRLTVT.

The V gene is TRBV9, the J gene TRBJ2-3; TRBD2 agrees at 15 bases. Germline V gene sequence: CDR1 SGDLS, CDR2 YYNGEE. Germline trimming cut 3 bases from V and 6 bases from J; bases unmatched to any gene: 8. This CDR3 has 17 residues. The CDR3 loop reads CASSASSGLAGGDTQYF. Here the CDR3 DNA reads TGTGCCAGCAGCGCTTCCTCTGGACTAGCGGGAGGGGATACGCAGTATTTT.

The chain couples TRBV10-3 to TRBJ1-4, with TRBD1 identical over 7 bases. Germline CDR1 reads ENHRY; CDR2 reads SYGVKD. After removal of 0 bases from V and 6 bases from J, the junction contained 10 bases not matched to a gene. This CDR3 has 17 residues. Here the CDR3 reads CAISESGEGQKDEKLFF. The CDR3 DNA reads as TGTGCCATCAGTGAGTCGGGTGAGGGACAGAAGGATGAAAAACTGTTTTTT.

This clone was seen more than once but under ten times. The chain couples TRBV5-1 to TRBJ2-3; D unclear. The CDR3 is 15 residues long. CDR1 SGHRS and CDR2 YFSETQ come from the germline V gene. Trimming removed 4 bases from V and 0 bases from J, with 12 bases in between. CDR3 DNA: TGCGCCAGCAGCACGGATATCTCTAGCACAGATACGCAGTATTTT. Its translation: CASSTDISSTDTQYF. The whole variable domain, filled in from reference TRBV5-1 and TRBJ2-3, reads KAGVTQTPRYLIKTRGQQVTLSCSPISGHRSVSWYQQTPGQGLQFLFEYFSETQRNKGNFPGRFSGRQFSNSRSEMNVSTLELGDSALYLCASSTDISSTDTQYFGPGTRLTVL.